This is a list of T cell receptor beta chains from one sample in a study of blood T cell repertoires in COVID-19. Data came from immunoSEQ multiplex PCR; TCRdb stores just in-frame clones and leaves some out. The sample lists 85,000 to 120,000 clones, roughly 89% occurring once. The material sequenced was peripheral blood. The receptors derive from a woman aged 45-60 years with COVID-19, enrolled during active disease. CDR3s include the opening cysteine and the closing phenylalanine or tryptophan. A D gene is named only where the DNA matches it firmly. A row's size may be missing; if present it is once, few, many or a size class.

DNA: TGTGCCAGTAGTATAGATCACGACAGCTCCTATAATTCACCCCTCCACTTT
CDR3: CASSIDHDSSYNSPLHF
J: TRBJ1-6
D: NA
size: NA
V: TRBV19

DNA: TGTGCCAGCAGTTTTAGTAGCGGGGGGACAAAAATGGGAGAGACCCAGTACTTC
CDR3: CASSFSSGGTKMGETQYF
J: TRBJ2-5
D: TRBD2
size: NA
V: TRBV27

DNA: TGTGCCAGCAGCTTACGGGCAGGGGACACTGAAGCTTTCTTT
CDR3: CASSLRAGDTEAFF
J: TRBJ1-1
D: NA
size: once
V: TRBV6-2/TRBV6-3

DNA: TGTGCCTGGAGTGGGGGACAGGGTGGTGAAAAACTGTTTTTT
CDR3: CAWSGGQGGEKLFF
J: TRBJ1-4
D: TRBD1
size: NA
V: TRBV30

DNA: TGTGCCATCAGTGGGGGGCGGGGGATTGCTGAAGCTTTCTTT
CDR3: CAISGGRGIAEAFF
J: TRBJ1-1
D: NA
size: NA
V: TRBV10-3

DNA: TGTGCCAGTATTAACCCAGGAGGGAACATTCAGTACTTC
CDR3: CASINPGGNIQYF
J: TRBJ2-4
D: NA
size: NA
V: TRBV19

DNA: TGTGCCTGGGACAGGGCGAACACTGAAGCTTTCTTT
CDR3: CAWDRANTEAFF
J: TRBJ1-1
D: TRBD1
size: NA
V: TRBV30

DNA: TGTGCCAGCAGCTGGGGGACAGGGAACACCATATATTTT
CDR3: CASSWGTGNTIYF
J: TRBJ1-3
D: TRBD1
size: NA
V: TRBV5-8

DNA: TGTGCCAGCAGTGAAGACGGTAGAGGGAGCTCCTATAATTCATCCCTCCACTTT
CDR3: CASSEDGRGSSYNSSLHF
J: TRBJ1-6
D: NA
size: NA
V: TRBV2

DNA: TGTGCCAGCAGCGAAAGAGGACAGTCCCTCGGGGCTGGGGCCAACGTCCTGACTTTC
CDR3: CASSERGQSLGAGANVLTF
J: TRBJ2-6
D: NA
size: NA
V: TRBV6-1

DNA: TGTGCCAGCAGAATTGGGGGGGGCTGGGATCAGCCCCAGCATTTT
CDR3: CASRIGGGWDQPQHF
J: TRBJ1-5
D: NA
size: NA
V: TRBV28

DNA: TGTGCCAGCAGCCCCACAGGGGGCCAAGAGACCCAGTACTTC
CDR3: CASSPTGGQETQYF
J: TRBJ2-5
D: TRBD1
size: NA
V: TRBV11-2

DNA: TGTGCCAGTAGTATAAGGAGCGGACAGGGCGAGACACCGGGGGAGCTGTTTTTT
CDR3: CASSIRSGQGETPGELFF
J: TRBJ2-2
D: TRBD1
size: NA
V: TRBV19

DNA: TGTGCCAGCAGCCAAATGAGGTCGTTGAATTCACCCCTCCACTTT
CDR3: CASSQMRSLNSPLHF
J: TRBJ1-6
D: NA
size: NA
V: TRBV3-1/TRBV3-2

DNA: TGTGCCAGCAGTTTATACGGGACAGGGGACTCACCCCTCCACTTT
CDR3: CASSLYGTGDSPLHF
J: TRBJ1-6
D: TRBD1
size: NA
V: TRBV27

DNA: TGTGCCAGTAGTAAAACGTGGCAGGGGCCTCAGCCCCAGCATTTT
CDR3: CASSKTWQGPQPQHF
J: TRBJ1-5
D: NA
size: NA
V: TRBV19

DNA: TGCGCCAGCAGCCAAGCGCCAGGGGAAGGCTACACCTTC
CDR3: CASSQAPGEGYTF
J: TRBJ1-2
D: NA
size: NA
V: TRBV4-1

DNA: TGTGCCAGCAGCTTAAAAGCCCAGGGAACGGATGAGCAGTTCTTC
CDR3: CASSLKAQGTDEQFF
J: TRBJ2-1
D: NA
size: NA
V: TRBV7-2

DNA: TGTGCCAGCAGTTATGGAACAGCTATCTACGAGCAGTACTTC
CDR3: CASSYGTAIYEQYF
J: TRBJ2-7
D: NA
size: NA
V: TRBV6-5

DNA: TGCGCCAGCAGCTTGACCGGGACAGGGAGTGAAAAACTGTTTTTT
CDR3: CASSLTGTGSEKLFF
J: TRBJ1-4
D: TRBD1
size: NA
V: TRBV5-1

DNA: TGTGCCACCAGTGACCAGCGACCGGGAGGAAACTATGGCTACACCTTC
CDR3: CATSDQRPGGNYGYTF
J: TRBJ1-2
D: NA
size: NA
V: TRBV24-1

DNA: TGTGCCAGTAGTATGAGTCCAGGGGGCATTCAGTACTTC
CDR3: CASSMSPGGIQYF
J: TRBJ2-4
D: TRBD1
size: NA
V: TRBV19

DNA: TGTGCCAGCACCACGGACCCGGGAACCCTTAAGCTGTTTTTT
CDR3: CASTTDPGTLKLFF
J: TRBJ1-4
D: NA
size: NA
V: TRBV5-5

DNA: TGTGCCAGCAGCCCGCCGCTAAGAACGGCTGAAGCTTTCTTT
CDR3: CASSPPLRTAEAFF
J: TRBJ1-1
D: NA
size: NA
V: TRBV28

DNA: TGTGCCAGCAGCTTAATAGCAACCGGGGAGCTGTTTTTT
CDR3: CASSLIATGELFF
J: TRBJ2-2
D: NA
size: once
V: TRBV5-5

DNA: TGTGCCAGCAGCACCTCGACAGCATTTAATTCACCCCTCCACTTT
CDR3: CASSTSTAFNSPLHF
J: TRBJ1-6
D: NA
size: NA
V: TRBV9

DNA: TGTGCCAGCAGCTTCGGGACAGGGCAAATCACAGATACGCAGTATTTT
CDR3: CASSFGTGQITDTQYF
J: TRBJ2-3
D: TRBD1
size: once
V: TRBV5-6

DNA: TGTGCCACCAGCGAGGACAGGCGTTATGGCTACACCTTC
CDR3: CATSEDRRYGYTF
J: TRBJ1-2
D: TRBD1
size: NA
V: TRBV15

DNA: TGTGCCAGCAGCCCAGTGGGCGGGACAGCTAGAAACACCATATATTTT
CDR3: CASSPVGGTARNTIYF
J: TRBJ1-3
D: TRBD1
size: NA
V: TRBV7-2

DNA: TGCGCCAGCAGCCGGAGGACTAGCGGGGGCCTTAGCACAGATACGCAGTATTTT
CDR3: CASSRRTSGGLSTDTQYF
J: TRBJ2-3
D: TRBD2
size: NA
V: TRBV5-1

DNA: TGTGCCAGCATAAACCCCGGGACAGGGTGTTATTTT
CDR3: CASINPGTGCYF
J: TRBJ2-3
D: TRBD1
size: NA
V: TRBV6-6

DNA: TGTGCCAGCAGCTTGGGCCCGCTTAGCGAAAAACTGTTTTTT
CDR3: CASSLGPLSEKLFF
J: TRBJ1-4
D: NA
size: NA
V: TRBV5-4